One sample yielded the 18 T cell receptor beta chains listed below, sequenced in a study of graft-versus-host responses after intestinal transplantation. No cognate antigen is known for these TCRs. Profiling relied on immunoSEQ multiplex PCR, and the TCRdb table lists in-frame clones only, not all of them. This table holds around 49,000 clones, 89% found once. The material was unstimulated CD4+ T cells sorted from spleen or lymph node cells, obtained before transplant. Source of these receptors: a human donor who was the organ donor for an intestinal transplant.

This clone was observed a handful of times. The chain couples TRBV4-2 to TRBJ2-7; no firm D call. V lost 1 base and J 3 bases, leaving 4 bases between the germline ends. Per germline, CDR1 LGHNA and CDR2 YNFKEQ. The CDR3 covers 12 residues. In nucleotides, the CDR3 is TGTGCCAGCAGCCAAGTCGGCTACGAGCAGTACTTC. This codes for CASSQVGYEQYF.

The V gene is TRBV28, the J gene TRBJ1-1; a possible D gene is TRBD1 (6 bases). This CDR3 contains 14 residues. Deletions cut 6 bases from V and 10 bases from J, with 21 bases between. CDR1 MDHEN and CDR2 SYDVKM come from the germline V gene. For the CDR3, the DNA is TGTGCCAGCAGCCCCGCCCGGGACATTGACGTAGCTTTCTTT. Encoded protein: CASSPARDIDVAFF. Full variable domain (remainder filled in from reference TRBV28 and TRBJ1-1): DVKVTQSSRYLVKRTGEKVFLECVQDMDHENMFWYRQDPGLGLRLIYFSYDVKMKEKGDIPEGYSVSREKKERFSLILESASTNQTSMYLCASSPARDIDVAFFGQGTRLTVV.

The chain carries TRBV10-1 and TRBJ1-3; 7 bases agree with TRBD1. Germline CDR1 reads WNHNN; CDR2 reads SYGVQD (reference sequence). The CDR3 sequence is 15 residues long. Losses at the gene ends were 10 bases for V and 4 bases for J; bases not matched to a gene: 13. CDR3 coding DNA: TGCGCCACCGGGGGGGATACAGGGGTGGGAAACACCATATATTTT. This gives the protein CATGGDTGVGNTIYF.

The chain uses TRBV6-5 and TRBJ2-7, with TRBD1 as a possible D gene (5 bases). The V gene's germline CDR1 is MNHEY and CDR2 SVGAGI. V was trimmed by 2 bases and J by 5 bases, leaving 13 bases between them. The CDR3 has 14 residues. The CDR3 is CASSYDRVTHEQYF. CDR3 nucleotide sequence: TGTGCCAGCAGTTACGACAGAGTAACCCACGAGCAGTACTTC.

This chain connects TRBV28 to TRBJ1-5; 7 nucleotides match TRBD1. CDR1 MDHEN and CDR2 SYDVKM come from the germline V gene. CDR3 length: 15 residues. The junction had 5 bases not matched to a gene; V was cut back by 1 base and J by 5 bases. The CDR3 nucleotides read TGTGCCAGCAGTTTATTACAGGGGAATGATCAGCCCCAGCATTTT. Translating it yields CASSLLQGNDQPQHF. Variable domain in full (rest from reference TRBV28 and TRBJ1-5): DVKVTQSSRYLVKRTGEKVFLECVQDMDHENMFWYRQDPGLGLRLIYFSYDVKMKEKGDIPEGYSVSREKKERFSLILESASTNQTSMYLCASSLLQGNDQPQHFGDGTRLSIL.

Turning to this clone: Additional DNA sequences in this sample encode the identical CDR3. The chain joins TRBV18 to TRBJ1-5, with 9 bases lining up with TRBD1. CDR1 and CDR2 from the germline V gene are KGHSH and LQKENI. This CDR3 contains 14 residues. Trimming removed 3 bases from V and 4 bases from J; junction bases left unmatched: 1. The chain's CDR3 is CASSPGTGNQPQHF. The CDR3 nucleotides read TGTGCCAGCTCACCTGGGACAGGGAATCAGCCCCAGCATTTT.

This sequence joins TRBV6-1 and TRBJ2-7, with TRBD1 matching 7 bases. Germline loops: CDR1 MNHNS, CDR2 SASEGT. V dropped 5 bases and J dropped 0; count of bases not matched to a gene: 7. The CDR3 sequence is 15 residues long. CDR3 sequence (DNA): TGTGCCAGCAGTCCCCAAGGGACAGTCTCCTACGAGCAGTACTTC. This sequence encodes CASSPQGTVSYEQYF.

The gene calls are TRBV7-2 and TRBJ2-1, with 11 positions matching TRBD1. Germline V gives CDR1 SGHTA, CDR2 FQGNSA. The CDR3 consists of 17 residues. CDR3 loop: CACQRYGQGAPINEQFF. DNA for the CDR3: TGTGCTTGCCAGAGGTATGGACAGGGGGCTCCTATTAATGAGCAGTTCTTC.

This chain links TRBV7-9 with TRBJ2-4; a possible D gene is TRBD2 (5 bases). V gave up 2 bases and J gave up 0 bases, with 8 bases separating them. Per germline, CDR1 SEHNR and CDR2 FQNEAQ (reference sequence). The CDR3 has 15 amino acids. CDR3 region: CASSLWELAKNIQYF. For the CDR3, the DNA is TGTGCCAGCAGCTTATGGGAGCTAGCCAAAAACATTCAGTACTTC.

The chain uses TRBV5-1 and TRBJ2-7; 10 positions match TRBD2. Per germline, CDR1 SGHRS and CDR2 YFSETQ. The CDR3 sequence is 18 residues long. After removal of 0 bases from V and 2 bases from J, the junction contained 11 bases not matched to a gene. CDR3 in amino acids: CASSLDFQREGLAYEQYF. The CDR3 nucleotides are TGCGCCAGCAGCTTGGATTTCCAGCGGGAGGGCCTGGCCTACGAGCAGTACTTC.

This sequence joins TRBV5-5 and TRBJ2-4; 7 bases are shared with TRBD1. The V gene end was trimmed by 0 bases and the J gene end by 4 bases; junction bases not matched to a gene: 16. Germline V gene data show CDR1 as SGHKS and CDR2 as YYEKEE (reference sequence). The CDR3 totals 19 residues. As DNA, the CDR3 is TGTGCCAGCAGCTTGGGATCTCTGACAGGGAATGGATGGAAAAACATTCAGTACTTC. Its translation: CASSLGSLTGNGWKNIQYF. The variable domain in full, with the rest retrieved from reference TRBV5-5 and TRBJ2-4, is DAGVTQSPTHLIKTRGQQVTLRCSPISGHKSVSWYQQVLGQGPQFIFQYYEKEERGRGNFPDRFSARQFPNYSSELNVNALLLGDSALYLCASSLGSLTGNGWKNIQYFGAGTRLSVL.

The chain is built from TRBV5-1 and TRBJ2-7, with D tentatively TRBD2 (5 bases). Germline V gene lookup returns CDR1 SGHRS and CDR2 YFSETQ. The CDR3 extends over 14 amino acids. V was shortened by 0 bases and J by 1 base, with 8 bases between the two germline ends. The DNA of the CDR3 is TGCGCCAGCAGCTTGGCCGAGGGATCCTACGAGCAGTACTTC. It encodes CASSLAEGSYEQYF.

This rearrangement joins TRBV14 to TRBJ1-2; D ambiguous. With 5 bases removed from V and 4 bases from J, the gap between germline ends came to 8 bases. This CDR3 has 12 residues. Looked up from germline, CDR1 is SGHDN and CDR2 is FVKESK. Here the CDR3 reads CASSFRGYGYTF. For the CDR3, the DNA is TGTGCCAGCAGCTTTCGGGGCTATGGCTACACCTTC.

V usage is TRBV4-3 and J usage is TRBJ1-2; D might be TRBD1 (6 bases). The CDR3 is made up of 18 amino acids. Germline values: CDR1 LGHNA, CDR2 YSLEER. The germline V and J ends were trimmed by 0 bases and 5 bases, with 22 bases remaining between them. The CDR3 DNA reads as TGCGCCAGCAGCCAAGATAAGCCTGAAGGGGGTCTACCTTATGGCTACACCTTC. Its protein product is CASSQDKPEGGLPYGYTF.

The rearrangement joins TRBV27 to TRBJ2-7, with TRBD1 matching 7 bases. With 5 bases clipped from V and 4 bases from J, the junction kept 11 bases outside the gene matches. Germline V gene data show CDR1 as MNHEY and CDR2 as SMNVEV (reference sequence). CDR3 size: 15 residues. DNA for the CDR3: TGTGCCAGCAGTCCACGGAAGGGGGCTTGGTACGAGCAGTACTTC. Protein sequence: CASSPRKGAWYEQYF.

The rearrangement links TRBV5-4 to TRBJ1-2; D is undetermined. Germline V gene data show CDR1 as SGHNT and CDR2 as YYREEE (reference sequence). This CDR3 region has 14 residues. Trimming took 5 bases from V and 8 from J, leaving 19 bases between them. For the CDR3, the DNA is TGTGCCAGCAGGGTTGCGTCCCGGGCGGGAGGCTACACCTTC. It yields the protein CASRVASRAGGYTF.

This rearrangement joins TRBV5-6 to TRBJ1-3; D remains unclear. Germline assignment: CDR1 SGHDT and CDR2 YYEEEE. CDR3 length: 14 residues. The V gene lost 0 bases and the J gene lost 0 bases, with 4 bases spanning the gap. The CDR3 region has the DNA TGTGCCAGCAGCTTGGACTACTCTGGAAACACCATATATTTT. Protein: CASSLDYSGNTIYF.

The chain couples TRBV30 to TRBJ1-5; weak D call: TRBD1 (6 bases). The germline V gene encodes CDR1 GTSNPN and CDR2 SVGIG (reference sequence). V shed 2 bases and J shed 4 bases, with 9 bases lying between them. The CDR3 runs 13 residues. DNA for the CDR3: TGTGCCTGGAGTCGACAGGATAATCAGCCCCAGCATTTT. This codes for CAWSRQDNQPQHF.